Below are 8 T cell receptor beta chains sequenced from a single sample in a study of blood T cell repertoires in COVID-19. Repertoires were generated with immunoSEQ multiplex PCR, while TCRdb's copy carries only in-frame clones and drops some. Altogether about 150,000 clones are present, 80% to 90% being singletons, with the ten largest covering more than 14%. The sequencing sample was made of peripheral blood. These receptors were taken from a middle-aged woman with acute or convalescent COVID-19.

The V and J genes are TRBV5-5 and TRBJ1-1; 8 bases align to TRBD1. V trimming: 2 bases; J trimming: 6 bases; junction bases outside the gene matches: 3. Germline assignment: CDR1 SGHKS and CDR2 YYEKEE (reference sequence). The length of the CDR3 is 13 residues. In DNA form, the CDR3 reads TGTGCCAGCAGCTTCGCAGGGGGCTCTGAAGCTTTCTTT. Translation gives CASSFAGGSEAFF. Drawing the rest from reference TRBV5-5 and TRBJ1-1, the complete variable domain is DAGVTQSPTHLIKTRGQQVTLRCSPISGHKSVSWYQQVLGQGPQFIFQYYEKEERGRGNFPDRFSARQFPNYSSELNVNALLLGDSALYLCASSFAGGSEAFFGQGTRLTVV.

This chain uses TRBV12-3 or TRBV12-4 with TRBJ2-1; D call uncertain. The length of the CDR3 is 11 residues. The V end lost 2 bases, the J end lost 9 bases, and 5 bases lay between the germline ends. The chain's CDR3 is CASSLFSEQFF. The CDR3 nucleotides read TGTGCCAGCAGTTTATTTAGTGAGCAGTTCTTC.

The rearrangement uses TRBV6-5 and TRBJ1-5; D is possibly TRBD1 (5 bases). CDR1 and CDR2 from the germline V gene are MNHEY and SVGAGI. V was trimmed by 6 bases and J by 1 base, leaving 10 bases between them. The length of the CDR3 is 14 residues. The DNA of the CDR3 is TGTGCCAGCAGAAGTGGGGCGAGCAATCAGCCCCAGCATTTT. Amino acid sequence: CASRSGASNQPQHF.

V is TRBV7-6 and J is TRBJ2-7; 9 bases align to TRBD1. CDR1 is SGHVS, CDR2 FNYEAQ, per germline. J lost 5 bases, V lost 5 bases, and 10 bases had no gene match. The CDR3 totals 15 residues. DNA for the CDR3: TGTGCCAGCAGCCAGCCGGGACAGGGTATGGACGAGCAGTACTTC. This encodes CASSQPGQGMDEQYF.

The rearrangement joins TRBV18 to TRBJ1-2, with unresolved D. Germline V gene data show CDR1 as KGHSH and CDR2 as LQKENI. V was cut by 6 bases and J by 6 bases, with 14 bases left in between. The CDR3 covers 13 residues. For the CDR3, the DNA is TGTGCCAGCTCCCCTGACACCCAGCATGGCTACACCTTC. As protein: CASSPDTQHGYTF.

This chain connects TRBV6-2 or TRBV6-3 to TRBJ2-7; 13 bases are shared with TRBD2. The CDR3 is made up of 15 amino acids. CDR1 and CDR2 from the germline V gene are MNHEY and SVGEGT. The trim removed 6 bases at V and 2 bases at J, leaving 4 bases unmatched. As DNA, the CDR3 is TGTGCCAGCAGCTATGGGACTAGCGGGACCTACGAGCAGTACTTC. This sequence encodes CASSYGTSGTYEQYF.

The J gene is TRBJ2-1, the V gene TRBV28, with unresolved D. Germline loops: CDR1 MDHEN, CDR2 SYDVKM. The V and J ends lost 7 bases and 1 base respectively, with 14 bases between them. The CDR3 spans 15 residues. The CDR3 protein is CASKAHGGSYNEQFF. DNA for the CDR3: TGTGCCAGCAAGGCCCACGGCGGATCCTACAATGAGCAGTTCTTC.

V is TRBV30 and J is TRBJ1-5; D may be TRBD1 (6 bases). V gave up 3 bases and J gave up 7 bases, with 22 bases separating them. The CDR3 extends over 16 amino acids. Germline V gene sequence: CDR1 GTSNPN, CDR2 SVGIG (reference sequence). The CDR3 sequence is CAWRSAGGGRGQPQHF. The CDR3 bases are TGTGCCTGGAGATCCGCGGGCGGGGGGCGAGGACAGCCCCAGCATTTT.